Below, 17 T cell receptor beta chains from the same sample are listed, as sequenced in a study of tumor-infiltrating lymphocytes in primary liver carcinoma (dated by TCRdb to 2017 to 2019). Without any cell sorting, total RNA and DNA were extracted together from about 20-30 mg of bulk tissue using the AllPrep DNA/RNA mini kit. Data came from an Illumina HiSeq 2500. TCRbeta-specific cDNA was reverse-transcribed from 500 to 550 ng total RNA using a constant-region primer and ProtoScript II reverse transcriptase. Three nested multiplex PCR rounds, following a slightly modified ARM-PCR procedure, were used to build the TCRbeta libraries. Each of the first two PCR rounds ran for approximately 10 cycles using multiplex TRBV1-TRBV30 forward primers together with a Cbeta reverse primer. TCRdb itself trimmed the public reads at Q25 with fastp, ran MiXCR and retained productive beta chains. Duplicate CDR3 protein sequences are folded into a single record with the most common DNA and genes. The sample yields about 64,000 distinct CDR3 sequences; about two thirds were counted once. 30% to 40% of the sample is taken by the ten largest.

Sequencing was performed on liver tumor tissue from sampling region 4. The intended sense of this specimen's cell subset or site label: tumor region T4, right-lateral pole. Every receptor here comes from a man aged 35 to 55 with primary liver carcinoma and hepatitis B virus infection.

A few counts support this clonotype. The V and J genes are TRBV11-1 and TRBJ2-1; tentatively, D is TRBD1 or TRBD2 (5 bases each). Deletions cut 10 bases from V and 5 bases from J, with 21 bases between. The CDR3 runs to 15 residues. CDR1 SGHAT and CDR2 FQDESV come from the germline V gene (reference sequence). The CDR3 is CANSFQGPLDNEQFF. The DNA of the CDR3 is TGTGCCAACAGTTTCCAGGGACCGCTGGACAATGAGCAGTTCTTC.

Regarding this clonotype: Possible read error: a much larger clone is one base away. The V and J genes are TRBV6-5 and TRBJ2-3; D remains ambiguous. This CDR3 has 13 amino acids. Germline-derived CDR1 and CDR2 are MNHEY and SVGAGI. Here the CDR3 reads CASSLQSTDAQYF. CDR3 sequence (DNA): TGTGCCAGCAGTCTCCAGAGCACAGATGCGCAGTATTTT.

Note on this clonotype: A read error may account for a junction end that differs from germline. The rearrangement uses TRBV11-2 and TRBJ2-7; 8 nucleotides line up with TRBD1. The germline gives CDR1 SGHAT, CDR2 FQNNGV. There are 15 residues in the CDR3. Here the CDR3 reads CASSFVPGGRYEQYF. Written as DNA, the CDR3 is TGTGCCAGTAGCTTTGTGCCAGGGGGCCGGTACGAGCAGTACTTC.

Regarding this clonotype: This may come from a read error, since a much larger clone is one base off. The rearrangement joins TRBV29-1 to TRBJ2-7; no clear D. CDR1 SQVTM and CDR2 ANQGSEA come from the germline V gene. V lost 3 bases, J lost 4 bases, and 10 bases lay in between. This CDR3 is built from 12 residues. Here the CDR3 reads CSVESAGYEQYF. In nucleotides, the CDR3 is TGCAGCGTTGAGTCCGCAGGTTACGAGCAGTACTTC.

Details on this clonotype: With a much larger clone just one base away, this may be a read error. Here the CDR3 DNA reads TGTGCCAGCAGCATCGGGGGACAGGGGGCGAATGTGCAGTTCTTC. This gives the protein CASSIGGQGANVQFF. The V and J genes are TRBV28 and TRBJ2-1, with 12 bases fitting TRBD1. The CDR3 spans 15 residues. From germline, CDR1 is MDHEN and CDR2 SYDVKM.

For this clonotype: Because it lacks the conserved phenylalanine or tryptophan at the end, this CDR3 is likely a read error. The chain combines TRBV6-1 with TRBJ2-5; 12 bases map to TRBD2. J was trimmed by 8 bases and V by 6 bases; bases with no gene match: 10. This CDR3 contains 15 residues. Germline CDR1 is MNHNS and CDR2 is SASEGT. The CDR3 spells CASSALAGGVETQYL. CDR3 bases: TGTGCCAGCAGCGCACTAGCGGGAGGCGTGGAAACCCAGTACTTA.

The genes are TRBV29-1 and TRBJ1-4; D possibly corresponds to TRBD1 (6 bases). Looked up from germline, CDR1 is SQVTM and CDR2 is ANQGSEA. The CDR3 length is 14 residues. Deletions cut 8 bases from V and 0 bases from J, with 13 bases between. The CDR3 loop reads CSTGDTPTNEKLFF. Here the CDR3 DNA reads TGCAGCACCGGGGACACCCCAACTAATGAAAAACTGTTTTTT.

Comment on this clonotype: One end of the junction does not line up with germline, which may come from a read error. The chain has TRBV11-2 and TRBJ2-2, with a possible D match to TRBD2 (6 bases). The CDR3 runs to 15 residues. The germline V gene encodes CDR1 SGHAT and CDR2 FQNNGV. The CDR3 region is CGSSFAGSNTVERFF. The DNA for the CDR3 is TGTGGCAGCAGCTTTGCGGGATCGAACACCGTGGAGCGGTTTTTT.

V and J are TRBV21-1 and TRBJ2-1; the table gives TRBD2 as D, unverified against the DNA. TRBV21-1 counts as a pseudogene. The CDR3 loop spans 19 amino acids. The CDR3 is CASSLEGALSRSSYNEQFF. For the CDR3, the DNA is TGTGCCAGCAGCCTTGAAGGGGCACTCTCCCGAAGCTCCTACAATGAGCAGTTCTTC.

The sample holds many counts of this clonotype. The V call is TRBV6-5, the J call TRBJ2-2; 7 bases map to TRBD2. This CDR3 spans 14 amino acids. Germline V gene sequence: CDR1 MNHEY, CDR2 SVGAGI. The junction had 4 bases not matched to a gene; V was cut back by 5 bases and J by 4 bases. CDR3 sequence reads: CASSLAVLTGELFF. The DNA of the CDR3 is TGTGCCAGCAGTCTAGCGGTCCTCACCGGGGAGCTGTTTTTT.

V gene TRBV11-2 combines with J gene TRBJ1-1, with D unresolved. Germline V CDR1 and CDR2: SGHAT, FQNNGV. CDR3 length: 14 residues. Trimming cost V 7 bases and J 5 bases, with 17 bases left between them. In DNA form, the CDR3 reads TGTGCCAGCACTGGTGGCAGTGTTAAGACTGAAGCTTTCTTT. Translated, it gives CASTGGSVKTEAFF.

Remarks on this clonotype: This may be a read error, as it is one base from a much larger clone. The chain combines TRBV11-2 with TRBJ2-7, with no clear D. Per the germline V gene, CDR1 is SGHAT and CDR2 is FQNNGV. CDR3 length: 13 amino acids. Trimming took 6 bases from V and 4 from J, leaving 13 bases between them. The CDR3 sequence: CASRFGRRYEQYF. CDR3 sequence (DNA): TGTGCCAGCAGGTTTGGCAGAAGATACGAGCAGTACTTC.

J is TRBJ2-2 and V is TRBV6-1, with TRBD2 matching 8 bases. CDR1 and CDR2 from the germline V gene are MNHNS and SASEGT. The CDR3 length is 20 residues. V was clipped by 6 bases and J by 1 base; unmatched bases: 19. This chain's CDR3 is CASRGLTVSGTRKNTGELFF. The CDR3 DNA reads as TGTGCCAGCAGAGGCCTCACTGTTAGCGGGACGCGAAAGAACACCGGGGAGCTGTTTTTT.

Concerning this clonotype: Here the CDR3 omits its conserved ending phenylalanine or tryptophan, so a read error is the likely source. V and J are TRBV10-3 and TRBJ1-1; no firm D call. Germline V gives CDR1 ENHRY, CDR2 SYGVKD. The CDR3 extends over 13 amino acids. Trimming shortened V by 7 bases and J by 1 base, and 10 bases separated the two germline ends. This CDR3 is CAIKSRENTEAFL. The CDR3 DNA reads as TGTGCCATCAAGTCAAGGGAGAACACTGAAGCTTTCCTT.

This clonotype was seen a few times. This chain links TRBV7-6 with TRBJ2-7; 8 bases are shared with TRBD1. J gave up 7 bases and V 4 bases, and 9 bases lay outside the gene matches. The germline CDR1 and CDR2 sequences are SGHVS and FNYEAQ. This CDR3 region has 14 residues. Here the CDR3 reads CASSSRQGTEEQYF. The CDR3 DNA reads TGTGCCAGCAGCTCCCGACAGGGGACGGAAGAGCAGTACTTC.

Concerning this clonotype itself: The junction does not match germline at one end; this may be a read error. The chain has TRBV24-1 and TRBJ2-1, with D possibly TRBD2 on 6 matching bases. Per the germline V gene, CDR1 is KGHDR and CDR2 is SFDVKD. This CDR3 has 17 amino acids. This chain's CDR3 is CATSEYSTTRSYNEHFF. The CDR3 nucleotides read TGTGCCACCAGTGAATATTCTACGACTAGATCCTACAATGAGCATTTCTTC.

In regard to this clonotype: At one end, the junction sequence differs from germline, possibly due to a read error. DNA of the CDR3: TGTGTCAGCAGTCCTATCGCGGGTGGAGTCACAGATACGCGGTATTTT. Translation: CVSSPIAGGVTDTRYF. The rearrangement uses TRBV6-6 and TRBJ2-3, with D possibly TRBD2 on 5 matching bases. The CDR3 sequence is 16 residues long. Germline lookup yields CDR1 MNHNY and CDR2 SVGAGI (reference sequence).